These 28 T cell receptor beta chains share one sample of origin, sequenced in a study of human T cells and chemical hapten exposure. TCRdb recomputed calls from the RACE reads with MiXCR, one row per CDR3 protein. This sample has under 400,000 distinct CDR3 sequences, with approximately 5.1% found just once. As for time point: pre-sensitization, week 0. This sample's treatment: therapeutic diphenylcyclopropenone sensitization with weekly scalp DPC. The source was whole blood, collected in connection with sensitization to the hapten diphenylcyclopropenone (DPC). These receptors were taken from a woman in her forties or fifties with alopecia areata. Some clones in this sample may be carry-over from other donors' samples.

This clonotype appeared many times. This chain connects TRBV6-5 to TRBJ1-1; D remains unclear. V lost 4 bases, J lost 0 bases, and 12 bases lay in between. The CDR3 spans 15 residues. Germline assignment: CDR1 MNHEY and CDR2 SVGAGI. The CDR3 DNA is TGTGCCAGCAGTTGGGGTCAGGCCCTGAACACTGAAGCTTTCTTT. It is translated as CASSWGQALNTEAFF.

This chain links TRBV4-3 with TRBJ2-2; D is unresolved. Trimming pared 0 bases from V and 6 bases from J, leaving 14 bases between. The germline gives CDR1 LGHNA, CDR2 YSLEER. The CDR3 covers 16 residues. The CDR3 coding sequence is TGCGCCAGCAGCCAAGAGGGCCAGGTTGTCCCCGGGGAGCTGTTTTTT. Amino acids: CASSQEGQVVPGELFF.

This clonotype was counted between two and nine times. The chain links TRBV5-4 to TRBJ2-2, with D hard to call. Germline CDR1 SGHNT, CDR2 YYREEE (reference sequence). The V and J ends lost 3 bases and 7 bases respectively, with 7 bases between them. The CDR3 extends over 12 amino acids. The CDR3 coding sequence is TGTGCCAGCAGCTCCTATGGCGGGGAGCTGTTTTTT. Translated, it gives CASSSYGGELFF.

In regard to this clonotype: This likely comes from a read error, as the CDR3 has no conserved phenylalanine or tryptophan at its end. The rearrangement uses TRBV7-9 and TRBJ2-3; 7 bases agree with TRBD1. CDR1 is SEHNR, CDR2 FQNEAQ, per germline (reference sequence). There are 16 residues in the CDR3. Unmatched junction bases numbered 14, after V lost 5 bases and J lost 6 bases. The CDR3 sequence is CASSVLQGKPADTQYL. The CDR3 nucleotides are TGTGCCAGCAGCGTGCTACAGGGGAAGCCCGCTGATACGCAGTATCTT.

The table lists this clonotype with a few counts. This rearrangement joins TRBV12-3 or TRBV12-4 to TRBJ1-3, with 7 bases that match TRBD1. The CDR3 is 11 amino acids. The V segment lost 7 bases and the J segment 15 bases; nucleotides outside the gene matches: 9. The CDR3 DNA is TGTGCCAGCATTGTACAGGGGCAAGGATATTTT. Protein product: CASIVQGQGYF.

As regards this clonotype: This clone may be a read error of a much larger clone one base away. The chain is built from TRBV9 and TRBJ2-3; D unclear. CDR3 length: 15 residues. Germline lookup yields CDR1 SGDLS and CDR2 YYNGEE. The CDR3 region has the DNA TGTGCCAGCGGCGTAGATTCAGGAGGCACAGATACGCAGTATTTT. Translated: CASGVDSGGTDTQYF.

This clonotype came up a few times. The V gene is TRBV29-1, the J gene TRBJ1-2; 7 nucleotides agree with TRBD1. The ends lost 3 bases at V and 8 bases at J; junction bases unmatched: 12. In germline, CDR1 is SQVTM, CDR2 ANQGSEA. This CDR3 has 14 amino acids. The CDR3 sequence is CSVEEQGSDGGYTF. CDR3 bases: TGCAGCGTTGAGGAACAGGGGTCTGATGGAGGCTACACCTTC.

This clonotype was recorded a few times. V usage is TRBV13 and J usage is TRBJ1-2; TRBD1 agrees at 9 bases. This CDR3 is built from 14 residues. V shed 5 bases and J 6 bases; nucleotides not matched to a gene: 7. Germline V CDR1 and CDR2: PRHDT, FYEKMQ (reference sequence). This CDR3 is CASSPGQGIDGYTF. The CDR3 coding sequence is TGTGCCAGCAGCCCGGGACAGGGTATAGATGGCTACACCTTC. Filled out from reference TRBV13 and TRBJ1-2, the complete variable domain reads AAGVIQSPRHLIKEKRETATLKCYPIPRHDTVYWYQQGPGQDPQFLISFYEKMQSDKGSIPDRFSAQQFSDYHSELNMSSLELGDSALYFCASSPGQGIDGYTFGSGTRLTVV.

The V gene is TRBV11-2, the J gene TRBJ2-4; D gene ambiguous. The CDR3 is 12 residues long. Germline loops: CDR1 SGHAT, CDR2 FQNNGV. V dropped 6 bases and J dropped 8 bases, with 11 bases sitting between them. The CDR3 region is CASSPDGDIQYF. CDR3 DNA sequence: TGTGCCAGCAGTCCGGATGGAGACATTCAGTACTTC.

This clonotype was counted many times. The V call is TRBV27, the J call TRBJ2-3; D might be TRBD1 or TRBD2, each matching 5 bases. V lost 5 bases and J 0 bases, leaving 12 bases between the germline ends. This CDR3 contains 15 residues. Germline V gene sequence: CDR1 MNHEY, CDR2 SMNVEV (reference sequence). CDR3 DNA sequence: TGTGCCAGCAGTCTTTTGAGGGGTAGCACAGATACGCAGTATTTT. It codes for CASSLLRGSTDTQYF.

This chain connects TRBV12-3 or TRBV12-4 to TRBJ2-7; TRBD1 or TRBD2 may be the D gene (6 bases each). The CDR3 length is 14 residues. V lost 6 bases to trimming and J lost 3 bases, with 15 bases between them. DNA for the CDR3: TGTGCCAGCAGCGAAGGGGGGCCCCTCTACGAGCAGTACTTC. As protein: CASSEGGPLYEQYF.

Only a few counts were recorded for this clonotype. The chain combines TRBV27 with TRBJ1-2; no clear D gene. Trimming took 5 bases from V and 0 from J, leaving 16 bases between them. Germline V gives CDR1 MNHEY, CDR2 SMNVEV (reference sequence). The CDR3 totals 16 residues. CDR3 sequence (DNA): TGTGCCAGCAGTCCTCCCCGTGGAAGTCCTAACTATGGCTACACCTTC. This translates into CASSPPRGSPNYGYTF.

This rearrangement joins TRBV25-1 to TRBJ2-3; D is ambiguous. The CDR3 is 16 residues long. V shed 3 bases and J shed 3 bases, with 16 bases lying between them. Germline V CDR1 and CDR2: MGHDK, SYGVNS. CDR3: CASSEGPGMVTDTQYF. The CDR3 DNA reads TGTGCCAGCAGTGAGGGCCCAGGAATGGTTACAGATACGCAGTATTTT.

This clonotype has a handful of counts. V usage is TRBV7-6 and J usage is TRBJ1-3; D perhaps matches TRBD1 (5 bases). The V and J ends lost 1 base and 4 bases respectively, with 8 bases between them. Looked up from germline, CDR1 is SGHVS and CDR2 is FNYEAQ. The CDR3 consists of 14 residues. In nucleotides, the CDR3 is TGTGCCAGCAGCTTAGGAAGGGGAGGAAACACCATATATTTT. Its translation: CASSLGRGGNTIYF.

The rearrangement links TRBV4-2 to TRBJ2-1; TRBD1 might be the D (6 bases). The CDR3 is made up of 16 amino acids. Germline CDR1 is LGHNA and CDR2 is YNFKEQ. Trimming removed 2 bases from V and 5 bases from J, with 16 bases in between. CDR3 loop: CASSQTGTTGDNEQFF. CDR3 sequence (DNA): TGTGCCAGCAGCCAAACAGGGACGACGGGTGACAATGAGCAGTTCTTC.

This clonotype occurred a few times. The chain employs TRBV6-5 and TRBJ2-3; the D is unclear. The CDR3 is 13 residues long. Germline V lookup: CDR1 MNHEY, CDR2 SVGAGI. The ends were cut back, 2 bases at V and 4 bases at J, with 7 bases in the middle. CDR3 bases: TGTGCCAGCAGTTACCGGGCGTCAGATACGCAGTATTTT. It yields the protein CASSYRASDTQYF.

The chain links TRBV18 to TRBJ2-1; D not certain. Germline assignment: CDR1 KGHSH and CDR2 LQKENI. Deletions cut 6 bases from V and 0 bases from J, with 12 bases between. This CDR3 spans 15 amino acids. The CDR3 sequence: CASSQDHYSYNEQFF. The CDR3 DNA sequence: TGTGCCAGCTCGCAAGACCATTACTCCTACAATGAGCAGTTCTTC.

This clonotype was observed many times. The CDR3 is CASSLDSREYEQYF. DNA of the CDR3: TGCGCCAGCAGCTTGGATTCCAGAGAATACGAGCAGTACTTC. The chain employs TRBV5-1 and TRBJ2-7; D gene ambiguous. Looked up from germline, CDR1 is SGHRS and CDR2 is YFSETQ. The CDR3 runs to 14 residues. V shed 0 bases and J shed 4 bases, with 11 bases lying between them.

The rearrangement uses TRBV7-8 and TRBJ1-5; 7 nucleotides align to TRBD1. J lost 1 base, V lost 6 bases, and 3 bases had no gene match. The CDR3 totals 14 residues. Germline V gene data show CDR1 as SGHVS and CDR2 as FQNEAQ. CDR3 protein: CASSTGESNQPQHF. The CDR3 nucleotides are TGTGCCAGCAGTACAGGGGAGAGCAATCAGCCCCAGCATTTT.

V is TRBV27 and J is TRBJ1-1; D call uncertain. The CDR3 extends over 13 amino acids. Trimming pared 0 bases from V and 4 bases from J, leaving 6 bases between. Germline CDR1 is MNHEY and CDR2 is SMNVEV (reference sequence). The CDR3 region is CASSLSGITEAFF. DNA of the CDR3: TGTGCCAGCAGTTTATCGGGTATCACTGAAGCTTTCTTT.

This clonotype was detected many times. The DNA of the CDR3 is TGTGCCAGCAGCCAAGCTAGCCTCACAGATACGCAGTATTTT. This sequence encodes CASSQASLTDTQYF. This rearrangement joins TRBV3-1 to TRBJ2-3; D may be TRBD2 (5 bases). V was trimmed by 1 base and J by 2 bases, leaving 7 bases between them. There are 14 residues in the CDR3. Looked up from germline, CDR1 is LGHDT and CDR2 is YNNKEL (reference sequence).

This clonotype was recorded at least ten times. For the CDR3, the DNA is TGTGCCAGCAGCGTACAGGGGACAGGGAAGACCCAGTACTTC. Protein product: CASSVQGTGKTQYF. The rearrangement uses TRBV9 and TRBJ2-5; 9 bases line up with TRBD1. V dropped 1 base and J dropped 6; count of bases not matched to a gene: 4. The CDR3 covers 14 residues. Germline V CDR1 and CDR2: SGDLS, YYNGEE.

This clonotype was seen ten or more times. V usage is TRBV20-1 and J usage is TRBJ2-1; D is undetermined. The length of the CDR3 is 12 residues. V lost 6 bases and J lost 9, with 15 bases in between. Germline CDR1 reads DFQATT; CDR2 reads SNEGSKA (reference sequence). The CDR3 sequence: CSAEEGFGEQFF. The CDR3 nucleotides are TGCAGTGCGGAAGAAGGTTTCGGTGAGCAGTTCTTC.

This clonotype occurred a few times. The chain combines TRBV13 with TRBJ1-1; tentative D call: TRBD1 (5 bases). Germline V gene lookup returns CDR1 PRHDT and CDR2 FYEKMQ (reference sequence). The ends were cut back, 5 bases at V and 10 bases at J, with 14 bases in the middle. This CDR3 has 12 residues. CDR3 sequence: CASSRQRPIAFF. As DNA, the CDR3 is TGTGCCAGCAGCAGACAGCGGCCGATAGCTTTCTTT.

This clonotype was recorded a few times. The gene calls are TRBV20-1 and TRBJ1-4, with no clear D. This CDR3 comprises 13 residues. The V end lost 1 base, the J end lost 4 bases, and 7 bases lay between the germline ends. Germline CDR1 reads DFQATT; CDR2 reads SNEGSKA (reference sequence). The CDR3 reads CSARGQNNEKLFF. The CDR3 DNA is TGCAGTGCTAGAGGGCAGAATAATGAAAAACTGTTTTTT.

In regard to this clonotype: The junction shows a germline mismatch at one end, possibly a read error. The chain carries TRBV12-5 and TRBJ2-7; unclear D gene. This CDR3 contains 12 residues. The germline gives CDR1 LGHNT, CDR2 FRNRAP. As DNA, the CDR3 is TGCGCTAGTGCCCCCAACGCACTCGAGCAGTACTTC. This gives the protein CASAPNALEQYF.

V and J are TRBV20-1 and TRBJ1-5; D remains ambiguous. The CDR3 is made up of 15 amino acids. The V end lost 2 bases, the J end lost 0 bases, and 11 bases lay between the germline ends. Germline lookup yields CDR1 DFQATT and CDR2 SNEGSKA (reference sequence). The CDR3 protein is CSARPRTNSNQPQHF. As DNA, the CDR3 is TGCAGTGCTAGACCCAGAACCAATAGCAATCAGCCCCAGCATTTT.

This clonotype showed up many times. This chain uses TRBV21-1 with TRBJ2-5; the listed D gene, TRBD2, was not tested against the DNA. TRBV21-1 is a pseudogene segment. This CDR3 spans 17 amino acids. The DNA for the CDR3 is TGTGCCAGCCCTGAGTCGGGAGTGGGGTCGGGACAAGAGACCCAGTACTTC. It yields the protein CASPESGVGSGQETQYF.